This entry describes one TCR beta chain. One junction end disagrees with the germline gene, perhaps due to a read error. The entry originates in a study of T-cell reconstitution after alpha-beta-depleted transplantation in children. Germline CDR1 DFQATT, CDR2 SNEGSKA (reference sequence). The CDR3 consists of 12 residues. Preparation of the TCRbeta library used unique molecular identifiers. TCRdb re-called the PCR reads with MiXCR, one entry per CDR3 protein. The sample contains about 360,000 distinct CDR3 sequences, about 14% of which appear only once. The rearrangement uses TRBV20-1 and TRBJ2-5; D is tentatively TRBD1 or TRBD2 (5 bases each). Sequenced here: PBMCs, sampled from the stem cell graft. This TCR derives from a human donor who donated a stem cell graft to a child with Fanconi anemia. The CDR3 coding sequence is TGCAGTGCTAGGGGGACCCAAGCGACCCAGTACTTC. Encoded protein: CSARGTQATQYF.